Following are 14 T cell receptor beta chains from one sample sequenced in a study of OX40 agonist ivuxolimab in advanced cancers. Receptor amplification or capture employed the immunoSEQ multiplex PCR assay. TCRdb holds this immuneACCESS table with in-frame rearrangements only. Some clones are missing; in checked studies, unresolved V genes explain under half, and the rest has no known cause. This sample comprises around 55,000 clones, nearly 90% of them detected only once. 10% to 15% of the sample is taken by the ten largest. This material consisted of CD4+ or CD8+ T cells sorted from blood, taken in a trial of the OX40 agonist ivuxolimab. Receptors were obtained from an adult with an advanced solid tumor such as melanoma, head and neck, liver or kidney cancer.

The rearrangement links TRBV2 to TRBJ2-1; maybe TRBD2 (5 bases). The V end lost 5 bases, the J end lost 1 base, and 12 bases lay between the germline ends. Germline loops: CDR1 SNHLY, CDR2 FYNNEI. CDR3 length: 15 amino acids. This CDR3 reads CASSPTRGSYNEQFF. In DNA, the CDR3 is TGTGCCAGCAGTCCGACCCGAGGGTCCTACAATGAGCAGTTCTTC. Supplemented by reference TRBV2 and TRBJ2-1, the full variable domain reads EPEVTQTPSHQVTQMGQEVILRCVPISNHLYFYWYRQILGQKVEFLVSFYNNEISEKSEIFDDQFSVERPDGSNFTLKIRSTKLEDSAMYFCASSPTRGSYNEQFFGPGTRLTVL.

The CDR3 nucleotides are TGTGCCAGCAGTTCGGCGGGATCCTACGAGCAGTACTTC. Translation gives CASSSAGSYEQYF. This chain connects TRBV27 to TRBJ2-7; possibly TRBD2 for D (6 bases). Germline V gene data show CDR1 as MNHEY and CDR2 as SMNVEV (reference sequence). The ends were cut back, 4 bases at V and 1 base at J, with 8 bases in the middle. This CDR3 is 13 amino acids long.

CDR3 sequence reads: CAISGTGGNQPQHF. DNA of the CDR3: TGTGCCATCAGTGGGACAGGCGGCAATCAGCCCCAGCATTTT. The chain recombines TRBV10-3 with TRBJ1-5; 7 nucleotides match TRBD1. Trimming cost V 4 bases and J 2 bases; bases outside gene matches: 2. Per germline, CDR1 ENHRY and CDR2 SYGVKD. This CDR3 region has 14 residues.

The gene calls are TRBV7-9 and TRBJ2-5, with D possibly TRBD1 on 5 matching bases. V was cut by 4 bases and J by 4 bases, with 16 bases left in between. Germline V lookup: CDR1 SEHNR, CDR2 FQNEAQ (reference sequence). This CDR3 has 15 residues. The chain's CDR3 is CASSSRVGHRETQYF. In DNA, the CDR3 is TGTGCCAGCAGCTCCAGGGTAGGGCATAGAGAGACCCAGTACTTC.

The J gene is TRBJ2-3, the V gene TRBV11-1; D remains ambiguous. Germline V gene sequence: CDR1 SGHAT, CDR2 FQDESV (reference sequence). The CDR3 has 17 amino acids. V gave up 5 bases and J gave up 0 bases, with 18 bases separating them. CDR3 DNA: TGTGCCAGCAGCCTGAAGGTGGGGTCGAGTAGCACAGATACGCAGTATTTT. It codes for CASSLKVGSSSTDTQYF.

V is TRBV13 and J is TRBJ2-3; D call uncertain. The CDR3 has 17 residues. Germline CDR1 and CDR2: PRHDT and FYEKMQ (reference sequence). The V and J ends lost 0 bases and 4 bases respectively, with 17 bases between them. DNA of the CDR3: TGTGCCAGCAGCTTAGGCCGTGGGCTGATCCAAGCAGATACGCAGTATTTT. It translates to CASSLGRGLIQADTQYF.

The rearrangement uses TRBV5-6 and TRBJ1-1; 7 nucleotides align to TRBD1. V was pared by 4 bases and J by 8 bases, with 5 bases of the junction left unmatched. From germline, CDR1 is SGHDT and CDR2 YYEEEE. The CDR3 is made up of 12 amino acids. The CDR3 here is CASSQGTAEAFF. CDR3 sequence (DNA): TGTGCCAGCAGCCAGGGGACAGCCGAAGCTTTCTTT. Based on the CDR3 plus reference TRBV5-6 and TRBJ1-1, the full variable domain is DAGVTQSPTHLIKTRGQQVTLRCSPKSGHDTVSWYQQALGQGPQFIFQYYEEEERQRGNFPDRFSGHQFPNYSSELNVNALLLGDSALYLCASSQGTAEAFFGQGTRLTVV.

The chain joins TRBV6-6 to TRBJ1-1, with no clear D. Trimming took off 4 bases at V and 4 bases at J, with 7 bases between the two ends. Per the germline V gene, CDR1 is MNHNY and CDR2 is SVGAGI (reference sequence). This CDR3 spans 12 amino acids. The CDR3 DNA follows: TGTGCCAGCAGTTTAACGAGCACTGAAGCTTTCTTT. Protein product: CASSLTSTEAFF.

The V call is TRBV7-8, the J call TRBJ2-7; a weak D match, TRBD1 (5 bases). Trimming took off 8 bases at V and 2 bases at J, with 10 bases between the two ends. Germline V gene sequence: CDR1 SGHVS, CDR2 FQNEAQ. CDR3 length: 12 residues. CDR3 sequence reads: CASSGNTYEQYF. The CDR3 coding sequence is TGTGCCAGCTCAGGGAACACCTACGAGCAGTACTTC.

The chain recombines TRBV4-2 with TRBJ2-1, with a possible D match to TRBD2 (5 bases). There are 15 residues in the CDR3. The germline V and J ends were trimmed by 0 bases and 3 bases, with 9 bases remaining between them. The germline V gene has CDR1 LGHNA and CDR2 YNFKEQ. The CDR3 DNA is TGTGCCAGCAGCCAAGAGGAGGCGGGCTACAATGAGCAGTTCTTC. This translates into CASSQEEAGYNEQFF.

CDR3 DNA sequence: TGTGCCAGCAGATCTGACAGGGGAGATGAGACCCAGTACTTC. Its translation is CASRSDRGDETQYF. This chain joins TRBV6-6 and TRBJ2-5; 8 bases are shared with TRBD1. Looked up from germline, CDR1 is MNHNY and CDR2 is SVGAGI (reference sequence). J was trimmed by 5 bases and V by 6 bases; bases with no gene match: 8. The CDR3 is 14 residues long.

The CDR3 DNA reads as TGTGCCAGTAGTATGACGGGAGGGGGCAATGAGCAGTTCTTC. The encoded protein is CASSMTGGGNEQFF. The V call is TRBV19, the J call TRBJ2-1; TRBD2 agrees at 8 bases. V was clipped by 3 bases and J by 6 bases; unmatched bases: 4. The CDR3 consists of 14 residues. CDR1 is LNHDA and CDR2 is SQIVND in the germline V gene (reference sequence).

The chain combines TRBV19 with TRBJ2-1; TRBD1 aligns across 9 bases. Germline values: CDR1 LNHDA, CDR2 SQIVND (reference sequence). V was pared by 5 bases and J by 8 bases, with 10 bases of the junction left unmatched. The length of the CDR3 is 15 residues. Here the CDR3 DNA reads TGTGCCAGTAGTGACCACAGGGGGCGTACGGATGAGCAGTTCTTC. Its translation is CASSDHRGRTDEQFF.

The rearrangement joins TRBV6-1 to TRBJ2-3; no firm D call. Germline V gene data show CDR1 as MNHNS and CDR2 as SASEGT. The CDR3 totals 13 residues. Deletions cut 6 bases from V and 4 bases from J, with 11 bases between. The DNA for the CDR3 is TGTGCCAGCAGCGTTACATCAGCAGATACGCAGTATTTT. This encodes CASSVTSADTQYF.